The rows below give T cell receptor beta chains drawn from one sample of a study of Graves' ophthalmopathy and Graves' hyperthyroidism. TCRdb re-called the multiplex PCR reads with MiXCR, one entry per CDR3 protein. Here the sample spans roughly 500,000 distinct CDR3 sequences, approximately 15% being singletons. The sample consisted of blood. The receptors stem from a woman between 25 and 40 years old with Graves' ophthalmopathy. CDR3s include the opening cysteine and the closing phenylalanine or tryptophan. The D gene is left open where the match is weak. Clone size is stated in some rows and not others, as once, few, many or a class when expanded.

J gene: TRBJ2-6; D gene: TRBD1; V gene: TRBV6-5; clone size: many; CDR3 protein: CASGTGGPGANVLTF; CDR3 DNA: TGTGCCAGCGGGACAGGGGGCCCTGGGGCCAACGTCCTGACTTTC
J gene: TRBJ1-1; D gene: -; V gene: TRBV5-1; clone size: many; CDR3 protein: CASSFGRASTEAFF; CDR3 DNA: TGCGCCAGCAGCTTCGGGAGGGCGAGTACTGAAGCTTTCTTT
J gene: TRBJ1-1; D gene: TRBD1; V gene: TRBV12-3/TRBV12-4; clone size: many; CDR3 protein: CASSLRTGRISEAFF; CDR3 DNA: TGTGCCAGCAGCCTCCGGACAGGGAGGATTTCTGAAGCTTTCTTT
J gene: TRBJ2-7; D gene: -; V gene: TRBV20-1; clone size: many; CDR3 protein: CSPGTEQYF; CDR3 DNA: TGCAGTCCTGGCACCGAGCAGTACTTC
J gene: TRBJ1-2; D gene: -; V gene: TRBV12-3/TRBV12-4; clone size: many; CDR3 protein: CASTSTGGLKIYGYTF; CDR3 DNA: TGTGCCAGCACCTCCACCGGGGGTCTCAAAATCTATGGCTACACCTTC
J gene: TRBJ2-5; D gene: -; V gene: TRBV24-1; clone size: few; CDR3 protein: CATSEARGTQETQYF; CDR3 DNA: TGTGCCACCAGTGAAGCGCGCGGGACCCAAGAGACCCAGTACTTC
J gene: TRBJ2-2; D gene: -; V gene: TRBV28; clone size: many; CDR3 protein: CASSLRRDFLGELFF; CDR3 DNA: TGTGCCAGCAGTTTAAGGAGGGACTTTTTAGGGGAGCTGTTTTTT
J gene: TRBJ2-5; D gene: -; V gene: TRBV28; clone size: many; CDR3 protein: CATRGIWETQYF; CDR3 DNA: TGTGCCACCAGAGGGATCTGGGAGACCCAGTACTTC
J gene: TRBJ2-5; D gene: -; V gene: TRBV12-3/TRBV12-4; clone size: many; CDR3 protein: CASSLTDQETQYF; CDR3 DNA: TGTGCCAGCAGTCTCACGGACCAAGAGACCCAGTACTTC
J gene: TRBJ1-1; D gene: -; V gene: TRBV12-5; clone size: many; CDR3 protein: CASGIGGFGIRGTEAFF; CDR3 DNA: TGTGCTAGTGGCATTGGTGGATTCGGGATCCGAGGGACTGAAGCTTTCTTT
J gene: TRBJ1-6; D gene: -; V gene: TRBV6-1; clone size: many; CDR3 protein: CASGLGDRNSPLHF; CDR3 DNA: TGTGCCAGCGGCCTAGGGGATCGGAATTCACCCCTCCACTTT
J gene: TRBJ1-2; D gene: TRBD1; V gene: TRBV28; clone size: many; CDR3 protein: CASSPLWGQRNYGYTF; CDR3 DNA: TGTGCCAGCAGTCCCCTTTGGGGACAGCGTAACTATGGCTACACCTTC
J gene: TRBJ2-7; D gene: TRBD2; V gene: TRBV2; clone size: -; CDR3 protein: CASSELAGGPYEQYF; CDR3 DNA: TGTGCCAGCAGTGAACTAGCGGGAGGGCCGTACGAGCAGTACTTC
J gene: TRBJ1-2; D gene: -; V gene: TRBV19; clone size: many; CDR3 protein: CASSDSGMGYGYTF; CDR3 DNA: TGTGCCAGTAGTGACTCAGGGATGGGCTATGGCTACACCTTC
J gene: TRBJ2-7; D gene: TRBD1; V gene: TRBV28; clone size: many; CDR3 protein: CASRTGGSYEQYF; CDR3 DNA: TGTGCCAGCAGAACAGGGGGCTCCTACGAGCAGTACTTC
J gene: TRBJ2-5; D gene: TRBD1; V gene: TRBV7-8; clone size: many; CDR3 protein: CASSATGVETQYF; CDR3 DNA: TGTGCCAGCAGCGCGACAGGGGTAGAGACCCAGTACTTC
J gene: TRBJ1-6; D gene: -; V gene: TRBV20-1; clone size: many; CDR3 protein: CSANTGQDNSPLHF; CDR3 DNA: TGCAGTGCGAATACAGGGCAAGACAATTCACCCCTCCACTTT
J gene: TRBJ2-5; D gene: TRBD2; V gene: TRBV10-3; clone size: many; CDR3 protein: CAIRKGGSNQETQYF; CDR3 DNA: TGTGCCATCAGAAAAGGCGGGAGTAACCAAGAGACCCAGTACTTC
J gene: TRBJ1-2; D gene: -; V gene: TRBV6-4; clone size: -; CDR3 protein: CASSYLQGLYGYTF; CDR3 DNA: TGTGCCAGCAGTTACTTACAGGGACTCTATGGCTACACCTTC
J gene: TRBJ2-7; D gene: -; V gene: TRBV27; clone size: few; CDR3 protein: CASSLWDQRDEQYF; CDR3 DNA: TGTGCCAGCAGTTTATGGGACCAGAGGGACGAGCAGTACTTC
J gene: TRBJ1-1; D gene: TRBD1; V gene: TRBV30; clone size: few; CDR3 protein: CAWREQGDTEAFF; CDR3 DNA: TGTGCCTGGAGAGAACAGGGGGACACTGAAGCTTTCTTT
J gene: TRBJ1-6; D gene: -; V gene: TRBV6-5; clone size: many; CDR3 protein: CASSYTTVLNSPLHF; CDR3 DNA: TGTGCCAGCAGTTACACGACAGTCCTAAATTCACCCCTCCACTTT
J gene: TRBJ2-5; D gene: TRBD2; V gene: TRBV7-2; clone size: -; CDR3 protein: CASSLAGAGEWETQYF; CDR3 DNA: TGTGCCAGCAGCTTAGCAGGAGCGGGAGAGTGGGAGACCCAGTACTTC
J gene: TRBJ1-3; D gene: -; V gene: TRBV14; clone size: many; CDR3 protein: CASSQVGNTIYF; CDR3 DNA: TGTGCCAGCAGCCAAGTGGGAAACACCATATATTTT
J gene: TRBJ1-1; D gene: -; V gene: TRBV7-3; clone size: -; CDR3 protein: CGSRQTGGSVVNTEAFF; CDR3 DNA: TGTGGCAGCAGACAGACAGGCGGTTCGGTCGTGAACACTGAAGCTTTCTTT
J gene: TRBJ2-7; D gene: TRBD1; V gene: TRBV12-3/TRBV12-4; clone size: many; CDR3 protein: CASSPGTVYEQYF; CDR3 DNA: TGTGCCAGCAGTCCCGGGACAGTCTACGAGCAGTACTTC
J gene: TRBJ2-1; D gene: -; V gene: TRBV7-6; clone size: many; CDR3 protein: CASSPRDRFGEQFF; CDR3 DNA: TGTGCCAGCAGCCCCAGAGACAGGTTCGGTGAGCAGTTCTTC
J gene: TRBJ1-2; D gene: TRBD1; V gene: TRBV6-4; clone size: once; CDR3 protein: CASSDGQELYGYTF; CDR3 DNA: TGTGCCAGCAGTGACGGACAGGAGCTCTATGGCTACACCTTC
J gene: TRBJ2-5; D gene: TRBD2; V gene: TRBV6-1; clone size: -; CDR3 protein: CASSPGLVGTQYF; CDR3 DNA: TGTGCCAGCAGTCCCGGACTAGTAGGGACCCAGTACTTC
J gene: TRBJ1-5; D gene: -; V gene: TRBV6-1; clone size: -; CDR3 protein: CASRASGGSNQPQHF; CDR3 DNA: TGTGCCAGCAGGGCCTCGGGGGGAAGCAATCAGCCCCAGCATTTT
J gene: TRBJ2-2; D gene: TRBD2; V gene: TRBV20-1; clone size: many; CDR3 protein: CSAKSASGTGELFF; CDR3 DNA: TGCAGTGCCAAGTCGGCTAGCGGGACCGGGGAGCTGTTTTTT
J gene: TRBJ2-2; D gene: -; V gene: TRBV5-6; clone size: -; CDR3 protein: CASSLYSSGELFF; CDR3 DNA: TGTGCCAGCAGCTTATATTCGTCCGGGGAGCTGTTTTTT
J gene: TRBJ2-7; D gene: TRBD2; V gene: TRBV15; clone size: many; CDR3 protein: CATSRGGAGGREEQYF; CDR3 DNA: TGTGCCACCAGCAGAGGAGGAGCGGGAGGGCGAGAAGAGCAGTACTTC
J gene: TRBJ1-1; D gene: TRBD1; V gene: TRBV6-1; clone size: many; CDR3 protein: CASSRTGPNTEAFF; CDR3 DNA: TGTGCCAGCAGCCGGACAGGGCCGAACACTGAAGCTTTCTTT
J gene: TRBJ2-2; D gene: -; V gene: TRBV12-3/TRBV12-4; clone size: many; CDR3 protein: CASSNLRGTAKGGKLFF; CDR3 DNA: TGTGCCAGCTCGAACCTTCGGGGGACAGCCAAGGGTGGGAAGCTGTTTTTT
J gene: TRBJ2-5; D gene: -; V gene: TRBV30; clone size: many; CDR3 protein: CAWSSRLQGLETQYF; CDR3 DNA: TGTGCCTGGAGTAGCAGGCTGCAGGGGCTAGAGACCCAGTACTTC
J gene: TRBJ2-7; D gene: TRBD1; V gene: TRBV5-1; clone size: many; CDR3 protein: CASSRDRYYEQYF; CDR3 DNA: TGCGCCAGCAGCCGGGACAGGTACTACGAGCAGTACTTC
J gene: TRBJ1-2; D gene: -; V gene: TRBV29-1; clone size: many; CDR3 protein: CSVVISDYGYTF; CDR3 DNA: TGCAGCGTTGTTATCAGCGACTATGGCTACACCTTC
J gene: TRBJ1-1; D gene: TRBD1; V gene: TRBV12-3/TRBV12-4; clone size: many; CDR3 protein: CASRDRDRGNTEAFF; CDR3 DNA: TGTGCCAGCAGAGATAGGGACAGGGGGAACACTGAAGCTTTCTTT
J gene: TRBJ1-2; D gene: TRBD1; V gene: TRBV28; clone size: many; CDR3 protein: CASTLGGQGNYGYTF; CDR3 DNA: TGTGCCAGCACCCTCGGGGGACAGGGAAACTATGGCTACACCTTC